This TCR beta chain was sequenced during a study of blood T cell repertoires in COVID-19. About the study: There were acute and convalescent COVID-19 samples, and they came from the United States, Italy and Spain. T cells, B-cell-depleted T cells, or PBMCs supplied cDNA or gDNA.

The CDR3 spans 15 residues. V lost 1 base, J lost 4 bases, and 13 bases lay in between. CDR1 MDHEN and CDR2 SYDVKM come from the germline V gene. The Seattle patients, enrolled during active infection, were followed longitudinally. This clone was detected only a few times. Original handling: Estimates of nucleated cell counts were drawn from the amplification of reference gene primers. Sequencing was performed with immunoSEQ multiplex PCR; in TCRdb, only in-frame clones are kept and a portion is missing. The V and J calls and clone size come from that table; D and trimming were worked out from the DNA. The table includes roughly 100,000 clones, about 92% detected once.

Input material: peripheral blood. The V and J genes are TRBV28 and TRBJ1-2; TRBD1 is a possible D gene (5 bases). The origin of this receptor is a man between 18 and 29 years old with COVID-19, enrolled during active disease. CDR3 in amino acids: CASSLYPPDTYGYTF. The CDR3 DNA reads TGTGCCAGCAGTTTATATCCCCCGGACACCTATGGCTACACCTTC.